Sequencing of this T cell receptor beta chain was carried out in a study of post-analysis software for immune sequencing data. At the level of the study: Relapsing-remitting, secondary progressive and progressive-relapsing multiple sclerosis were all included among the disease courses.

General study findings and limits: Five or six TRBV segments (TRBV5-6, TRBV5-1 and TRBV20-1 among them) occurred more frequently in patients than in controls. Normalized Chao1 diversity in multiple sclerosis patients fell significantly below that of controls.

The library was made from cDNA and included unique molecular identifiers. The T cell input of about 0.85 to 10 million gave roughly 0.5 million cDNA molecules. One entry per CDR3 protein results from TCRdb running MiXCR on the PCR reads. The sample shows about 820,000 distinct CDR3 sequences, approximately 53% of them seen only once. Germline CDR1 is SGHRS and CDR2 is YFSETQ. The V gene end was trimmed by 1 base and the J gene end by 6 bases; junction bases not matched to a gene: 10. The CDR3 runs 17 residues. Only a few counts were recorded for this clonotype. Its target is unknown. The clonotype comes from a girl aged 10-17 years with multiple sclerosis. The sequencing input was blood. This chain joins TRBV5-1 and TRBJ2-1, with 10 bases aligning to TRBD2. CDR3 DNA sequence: TGCGCCAGCAGCTTGTCCCCTCTAGCGGGAGATCCCAATGAGCAGTTCTTC. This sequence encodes CASSLSPLAGDPNEQFF. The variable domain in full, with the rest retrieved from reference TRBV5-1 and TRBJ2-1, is KAGVTQTPRYLIKTRGQQVTLSCSPISGHRSVSWYQQTPGQGLQFLFEYFSETQRNKGNFPGRFSGRQFSNSRSEMNVSTLELGDSALYLCASSLSPLAGDPNEQFFGPGTRLTVL.